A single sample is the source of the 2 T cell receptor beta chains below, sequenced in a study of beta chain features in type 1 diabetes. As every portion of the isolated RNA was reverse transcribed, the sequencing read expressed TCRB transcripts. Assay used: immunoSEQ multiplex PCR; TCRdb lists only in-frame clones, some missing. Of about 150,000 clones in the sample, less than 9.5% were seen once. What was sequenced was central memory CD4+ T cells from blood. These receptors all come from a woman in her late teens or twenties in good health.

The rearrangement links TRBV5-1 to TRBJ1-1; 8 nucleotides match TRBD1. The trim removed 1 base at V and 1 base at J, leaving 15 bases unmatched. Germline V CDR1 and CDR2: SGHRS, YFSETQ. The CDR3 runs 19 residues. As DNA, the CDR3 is TGCGCCAGCAGCTTGACCCCAGGGGGCGCCTCCTTTGGGAACACTGAAGCTTTCTTT. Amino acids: CASSLTPGGASFGNTEAFF. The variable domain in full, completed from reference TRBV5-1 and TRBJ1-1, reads KAGVTQTPRYLIKTRGQQVTLSCSPISGHRSVSWYQQTPGQGLQFLFEYFSETQRNKGNFPGRFSGRQFSNSRSEMNVSTLELGDSALYLCASSLTPGGASFGNTEAFFGQGTRLTVV.

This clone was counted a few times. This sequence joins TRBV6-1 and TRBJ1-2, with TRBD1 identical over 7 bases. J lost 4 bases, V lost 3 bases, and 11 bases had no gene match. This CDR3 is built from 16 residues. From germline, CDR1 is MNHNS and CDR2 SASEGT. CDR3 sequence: CASSDPRTGRSYGYTF. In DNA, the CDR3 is TGTGCCAGCAGTGACCCCAGGACAGGCCGCTCCTATGGCTACACCTTC.